Listed below are T cell receptor beta chains from one sample, sequenced in a study of OX40 agonist ivuxolimab in advanced cancers. TCRdb keeps only in-frame clones here, not all; method: immunoSEQ multiplex PCR. The sample consists of some 68,000 clones, around 87% of them appearing once. The input for sequencing was CD4+ or CD8+ T cells sorted from blood, taken in a trial of the OX40 agonist ivuxolimab. All receptors come from an adult with an advanced solid tumor such as melanoma, head and neck, liver or kidney cancer. Both conserved end residues are part of each CDR3. The D gene is left open where the match is weak. Rows may omit the clone size; those that give it use once, few, many or a size class.

>TRBJ1-4|-|-|TRBV4-1
CASSQLATNEKLFF
TGCGCCAGCAGCCAATTGGCAACTAATGAAAAACTGTTTTTT
>TRBJ2-7|once|TRBD1|TRBV6-5
CASSPGTGSYEQYF
TGTGCCAGCAGTCCAGGGACAGGGTCCTACGAGCAGTACTTC
>TRBJ1-6|-|-|TRBV5-1
CASSLLGRDNSPLHF
TGCGCCAGCAGCTTGTTAGGGCGGGATAATTCACCCCTCCACTTT
>TRBJ1-2|-|TRBD1|TRBV12-5
CASGPPGQEPFNYGYTF
TGTGCTAGTGGTCCCCCGGGACAGGAGCCGTTCAACTATGGCTACACCTTC
>TRBJ1-5|-|TRBD1|TRBV18
CASSERQGRRQPQHF
TGTGCCAGCTCGGAAAGACAGGGTCGGCGTCAGCCCCAGCATTTT
>TRBJ1-2|-|TRBD1|TRBV28
CASKNAGGPYGYTF
TGTGCCAGCAAAAATGCAGGGGGTCCCTATGGCTACACCTTC
>TRBJ1-4|-|-|TRBV25-1
CASSGEKLFF
TGTGCCAGCAGTGGCGAAAAACTGTTTTTT
>TRBJ2-1|-|TRBD1|TRBV28
CASSSFRDRVSGGTDEQFF
TGTGCCAGCAGCAGCTTCCGGGACAGGGTTAGCGGAGGTACCGATGAGCAGTTCTTC
>TRBJ2-3|-|-|TRBV29-1
CSVRVGSSTDTQYF
TGCAGCGTTCGGGTGGGTAGTTCCACAGATACGCAGTATTTT
>TRBJ1-6|-|-|TRBV7-2
CASSLGPNSPLHF
TGTGCCAGCAGCTTAGGCCCTAATTCACCCCTCCACTTT
>TRBJ2-3|-|-|TRBV5-1
CASSGARDTQYF
TGCGCCAGCAGCGGGGCTCGGGATACGCAGTATTTT
>TRBJ2-3|-|TRBD2|TRBV10-3
CAISRAGDTDTQYF
TGTGCCATCAGTCGGGCGGGGGACACAGATACGCAGTATTTT
>TRBJ2-3|-|TRBD2|TRBV9
CASSVGLAGGADTQYF
TGTGCCAGCAGCGTAGGGCTAGCGGGTGGCGCAGATACGCAGTATTTT
>TRBJ2-3|once|-|TRBV5-1
CASRLFFYTDTQYF
TGCGCCAGCAGACTCTTCTTCTACACAGATACGCAGTATTTT
>TRBJ1-5|-|-|TRBV30
CAWRAGGNQPQHF
TGTGCCTGGCGGGCAGGCGGTAATCAGCCCCAGCATTTT
>TRBJ2-2|few|TRBD2|TRBV5-1
CASSGTTDTGELFF
TGCGCCAGCAGCGGGACTACCGACACCGGGGAGCTGTTTTTT
>TRBJ2-4|-|TRBD1|TRBV5-1
CASSTGDGTKNIQYF
TGCGCCAGCAGTACAGGGGACGGGACCAAAAACATTCAGTACTTC
>TRBJ2-4|-|TRBD2|TRBV19
CASSFKGTPGGLAKNIQYF
TGTGCCAGTAGCTTCAAGGGTACTCCGGGAGGATTAGCCAAAAACATTCAGTACTTC